This is a list of T cell receptor beta chains from one sample in a study of control samples from healthy donors and cancer patients. The assay was immunoSEQ multiplex PCR, and TCRdb's table has in-frame clones only and misses some. The data contain fewer than 85,000 clones, about 95% of them singletons. The sequenced material came from blood. The source of these receptors is a woman aged 25 to 39 in good health. Both conserved end residues are trimmed from each CDR3.

j_gene	v_gene	CDR3aa
TRBJ1-4	TRBV29-1	SPGVRDEKLF
TRBJ2-5	TRBV5-1	ASTLQGIGETQY
TRBJ1-2	TRBV6-1	ASSELGGNYGYT
TRBJ1-2	TRBV27	ASSLIPGGGYT
TRBJ1-1	TRBV2	ASLQGRDPIF
TRBJ1-1	TRBV18	ASSPSEASHEAF
TRBJ2-5	TRBV9	ASSPATAQETQY
TRBJ1-5	TRBV3-1/TRBV3-2	ASSQANSNQPQH
TRBJ1-1	TRBV11-3	ASAATFLKYTEAF
TRBJ1-2	TRBV7-9	ASSLRFAGGGYT